Listed below are T cell receptor beta chains from one sample, sequenced in a study of CD4+ T cells in melanoma. Sequencing was performed with immunoSEQ multiplex PCR; in TCRdb, only in-frame clones are kept and a portion is missing. Of roughly 140,000 clones listed, about nine tenths are singletons. Source of these receptors: a human donor with melanoma. Each CDR3 is given with its conserved first and last residue. The D gene is left open where the match is weak. Not every row has a clone size; where given, it reads once, few, many or a size class.

d_call: TRBD2; v_call: TRBV4-2; j_call: TRBJ2-1; clone_size: .; cdr3_aa: CASSQGTSAGGRDEQFF; cdr3_nt: TGTGCCAGCAGCCAAGGAACGTCAGCGGGGGGGCGGGATGAGCAGTTCTTC
d_call: TRBD1; v_call: TRBV5-1; j_call: TRBJ1-1; clone_size: .; cdr3_aa: CASSPDRESRGSEAFF; cdr3_nt: TGCGCCAGCAGCCCGGACAGGGAGTCAAGAGGCTCTGAAGCTTTCTTT
d_call: .; v_call: TRBV2; j_call: TRBJ1-1; clone_size: .; cdr3_aa: CASRRQYNTEAFF; cdr3_nt: TGTGCCAGCAGAAGACAGTACAACACTGAAGCTTTCTTT
d_call: .; v_call: TRBV6-4; j_call: TRBJ2-3; clone_size: .; cdr3_aa: CASSDSPSYTLNTQYF; cdr3_nt: TGTGCCAGCAGTGACTCGCCGAGCTACACACTGAATACGCAGTATTTT
d_call: .; v_call: TRBV7-3; j_call: TRBJ2-3; clone_size: .; cdr3_aa: CASSFESTDTQYF; cdr3_nt: TGTGCCAGCAGCTTTGAGAGTACAGATACGCAGTATTTT
d_call: TRBD1; v_call: TRBV29-1; j_call: TRBJ2-3; clone_size: .; cdr3_aa: CSVSWTGGVDTQYF; cdr3_nt: TGCAGCGTCTCCTGGACAGGGGGAGTAGATACGCAGTATTTT
d_call: .; v_call: TRBV18; j_call: TRBJ2-5; clone_size: .; cdr3_aa: CASSPRELQETQYF; cdr3_nt: TGTGCCAGCTCACCACGGGAGCTCCAAGAGACCCAGTACTTC
d_call: .; v_call: TRBV7-9; j_call: TRBJ1-1; clone_size: .; cdr3_aa: CASSFSGNTEAFF; cdr3_nt: TGTGCCAGCAGCTTCTCCGGGAACACTGAAGCTTTCTTT
d_call: .; v_call: TRBV5-4; j_call: TRBJ1-3; clone_size: .; cdr3_aa: CASSFRALPTGNTIYF; cdr3_nt: TGTGCCAGCAGCTTCAGGGCCTTACCGACCGGAAACACCATATATTTT
d_call: TRBD2; v_call: TRBV18; j_call: TRBJ2-1; clone_size: .; cdr3_aa: CASSPSLAGRHNEQFF; cdr3_nt: TGTGCCAGCTCACCATCCCTAGCGGGGAGACACAATGAGCAGTTCTTC
d_call: TRBD1; v_call: TRBV5-8; j_call: TRBJ1-4; clone_size: .; cdr3_aa: CASSLKGAGNNEKLFF; cdr3_nt: TGTGCCAGCAGCTTGAAGGGGGCAGGGAATAATGAAAAACTGTTTTTT
d_call: .; v_call: TRBV7-3; j_call: TRBJ2-3; clone_size: .; cdr3_aa: CASSSAPPPDTQYF; cdr3_nt: TGTGCCAGCAGCTCGGCGCCACCCCCAGATACGCAGTATTTT
d_call: .; v_call: TRBV9; j_call: TRBJ2-1; clone_size: .; cdr3_aa: CASSVEGGSSYNEQFF; cdr3_nt: TGTGCCAGCAGCGTAGAGGGGGGAAGCTCCTACAATGAGCAGTTCTTC
d_call: TRBD2; v_call: TRBV11-1; j_call: TRBJ2-3; clone_size: once; cdr3_aa: CASSPQRGGFTDTQYF; cdr3_nt: TGTGCCAGCAGCCCTCAGCGGGGAGGATTCACAGATACGCAGTATTTT
d_call: TRBD2; v_call: TRBV5-1; j_call: TRBJ2-2; clone_size: .; cdr3_aa: CASSLPGLAGATGELFF; cdr3_nt: TGCGCCAGCAGCCTACCAGGACTAGCGGGGGCCACCGGGGAGCTGTTTTTT
d_call: TRBD1; v_call: TRBV27; j_call: TRBJ2-7; clone_size: .; cdr3_aa: CASSWGQGGYEQYF; cdr3_nt: TGTGCCAGCAGTTGGGGACAGGGTGGTTACGAGCAGTACTTC
d_call: .; v_call: TRBV7-8; j_call: TRBJ1-2; clone_size: .; cdr3_aa: CASSAGVDGYTF; cdr3_nt: TGTGCCAGCAGCGCCGGGGTGGATGGCTACACCTTC
d_call: TRBD1; v_call: TRBV7-3; j_call: TRBJ2-3; clone_size: .; cdr3_aa: CASGQDRADTQYF; cdr3_nt: TGTGCCAGCGGACAGGATCGCGCAGATACGCAGTATTTT
d_call: .; v_call: TRBV10-2; j_call: TRBJ1-1; clone_size: once; cdr3_aa: CASRDTGKMNTEAFF; cdr3_nt: TGCGCCAGCAGAGACACAGGGAAAATGAACACTGAAGCTTTCTTT
d_call: TRBD2; v_call: TRBV7-9; j_call: TRBJ2-7; clone_size: .; cdr3_aa: CASSFISGGYEQYF; cdr3_nt: TGTGCCAGCAGCTTTATTAGCGGGGGATACGAGCAGTACTTC
d_call: TRBD2; v_call: TRBV7-9; j_call: TRBJ2-7; clone_size: once; cdr3_aa: CASSFSGGSYEQYF; cdr3_nt: TGTGCCAGCAGCTTCAGCGGGGGTAGCTACGAGCAGTACTTC
d_call: .; v_call: TRBV21-1; j_call: TRBJ1-5; clone_size: .; cdr3_aa: CASRHLKGAAGNQPQHF; cdr3_nt: TGTGCCAGCAGACATTTAAAGGGGGCCGCGGGCAATCAGCCCCAGCATTTT
d_call: TRBD1; v_call: TRBV7-9; j_call: TRBJ2-2; clone_size: .; cdr3_aa: CASSLWETGRNTGELFF; cdr3_nt: TGTGCCAGCAGCTTATGGGAGACAGGGCGAAACACCGGGGAGCTGTTTTTT
d_call: TRBD1; v_call: TRBV30; j_call: TRBJ2-7; clone_size: .; cdr3_aa: CAWSSRRQGQSSYEQYF; cdr3_nt: TGTGCCTGGAGTTCCCGAAGACAGGGCCAATCCTCCTACGAGCAGTACTTC